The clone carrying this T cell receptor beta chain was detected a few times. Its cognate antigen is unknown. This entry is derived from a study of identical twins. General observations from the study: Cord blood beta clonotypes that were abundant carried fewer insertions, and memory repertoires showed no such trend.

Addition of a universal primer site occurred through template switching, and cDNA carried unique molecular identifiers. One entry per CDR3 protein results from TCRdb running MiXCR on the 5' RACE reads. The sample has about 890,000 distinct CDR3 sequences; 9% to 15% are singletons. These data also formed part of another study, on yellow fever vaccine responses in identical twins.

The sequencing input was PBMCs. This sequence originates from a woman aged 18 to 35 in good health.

The CDR3 spells CSARDRKWDFPYNEQFF. The CDR3 DNA follows: TGCAGTGCTAGAGATCGGAAGTGGGACTTCCCCTACAATGAGCAGTTCTTC. The chain employs TRBV20-1 and TRBJ2-1; possible D gene TRBD2, 6 bases. V lost 0 bases, J lost 2 bases, and 17 bases lay in between. Germline V gene lookup returns CDR1 DFQATT and CDR2 SNEGSKA (reference sequence). The CDR3 is 17 residues long.